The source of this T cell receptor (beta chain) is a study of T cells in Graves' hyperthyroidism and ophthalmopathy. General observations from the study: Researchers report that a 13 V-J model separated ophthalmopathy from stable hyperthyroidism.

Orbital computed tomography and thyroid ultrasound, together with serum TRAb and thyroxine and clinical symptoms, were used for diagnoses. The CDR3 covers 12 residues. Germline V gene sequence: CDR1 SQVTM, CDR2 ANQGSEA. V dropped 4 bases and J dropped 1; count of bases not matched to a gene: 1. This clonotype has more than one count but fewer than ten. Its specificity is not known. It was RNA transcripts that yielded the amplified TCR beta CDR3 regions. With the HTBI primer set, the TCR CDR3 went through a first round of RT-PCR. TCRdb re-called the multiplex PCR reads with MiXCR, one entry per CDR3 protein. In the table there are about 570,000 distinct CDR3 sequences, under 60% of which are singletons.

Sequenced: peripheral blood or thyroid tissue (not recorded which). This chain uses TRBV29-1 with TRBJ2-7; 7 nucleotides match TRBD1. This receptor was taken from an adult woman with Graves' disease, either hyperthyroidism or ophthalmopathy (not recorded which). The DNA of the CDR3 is TGCAGCGTTGGGGGACAGTCCTACGAGCAGTACTTC. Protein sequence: CSVGGQSYEQYF.